These 24 T cell receptor beta chains share one sample of origin, sequenced in a study of shared clonotypes between healthy human individuals. Naive CD8 populations comprised CD45RO-negative cells positively selected for CCR7, excluding terminally differentiated effector memory CD45RA+ cells. Repertoires were generated with immunoSEQ multiplex PCR, while TCRdb's copy carries only in-frame clones and drops some. The sample contains under 1 million clones, 80% to 95% of which appear only once. Sequencing was performed on naive CD8+ T cells sorted from blood. These receptors were taken from a man aged 25 to 40 in good health.

V usage is TRBV7-6 and J usage is TRBJ2-7, with 11 bases fitting TRBD2. The germline V gene encodes CDR1 SGHVS and CDR2 FNYEAQ. The trim removed 5 bases at V and 6 bases at J, leaving 12 bases unmatched. CDR3 length: 16 residues. This CDR3 is CASSRKPGLAGGEQYF. Written as DNA, the CDR3 is TGTGCCAGCAGCCGAAAGCCCGGCCTAGCGGGGGGCGAGCAGTACTTC.

The genes are TRBV9 and TRBJ2-3, with 13 positions matching TRBD2. V lost 0 bases and J lost 2; bases outside the gene matches: 3. The CDR3 sequence is 17 residues long. In germline, CDR1 is SGDLS, CDR2 YYNGEE. The CDR3 region has the DNA TGTGCCAGCAGCGTAGAAGGGACTAGCGGGACCACAGATACGCAGTATTTT. It yields the protein CASSVEGTSGTTDTQYF.

The chain recombines TRBV7-2 with TRBJ2-7; 7 bases match TRBD2. CDR1 is SGHTA, CDR2 FQGNSA, per germline. V shed 6 bases, J shed 7 bases, and the junction held 15 bases outside the gene matches. The CDR3 is 15 residues long. CDR3 sequence reads: CASSERAGEPLEQYF. CDR3 sequence (DNA): TGTGCCAGCAGTGAACGGGCGGGAGAGCCGTTGGAGCAGTACTTC.

The chain is built from TRBV4-2 and TRBJ1-3; no firm D call. Germline CDR1 LGHNA, CDR2 YNFKEQ. The CDR3 consists of 12 residues. The germline V and J ends were trimmed by 4 bases and 4 bases, with 5 bases remaining between them. CDR3 in amino acids: CASSPTGNTIYF. CDR3 DNA sequence: TGTGCCAGCAGCCCCACGGGAAACACCATATATTTT.

V gene TRBV11-2 combines with J gene TRBJ2-5, with TRBD1 matching 9 bases. Germline CDR1 reads SGHAT; CDR2 reads FQNNGV. V shed 4 bases, J shed 5 bases, and the junction held 8 bases outside the gene matches. This CDR3 is built from 15 residues. Written as DNA, the CDR3 is TGTGCCAGCAGCTACAGGGGGCGCGAGAAGGAGACCCAGTACTTC. Protein: CASSYRGREKETQYF.

The chain links TRBV5-1 to TRBJ1-1, with D possibly TRBD1 on 5 matching bases. CDR3 length equals 17 residues. V was shortened by 1 base and J by 2 bases, with 18 bases between the two germline ends. Germline loops: CDR1 SGHRS, CDR2 YFSETQ. The CDR3 DNA is TGCGCCAGCAGCTTGAGTCTTGCGGGAAGGGGAAACACTGAAGCTTTCTTT. Its protein is CASSLSLAGRGNTEAFF. The whole variable domain, filled in from reference TRBV5-1 and TRBJ1-1, reads KAGVTQTPRYLIKTRGQQVTLSCSPISGHRSVSWYQQTPGQGLQFLFEYFSETQRNKGNFPGRFSGRQFSNSRSEMNVSTLELGDSALYLCASSLSLAGRGNTEAFFGQGTRLTVV.

The rearrangement links TRBV7-8 to TRBJ2-7; D uncertain. The CDR3 is made up of 15 amino acids. Germline V gives CDR1 SGHVS, CDR2 FQNEAQ. V shed 6 bases and J shed 3 bases, with 18 bases lying between them. The CDR3 sequence: CASSLSGAVNYEQYF. The DNA for the CDR3 is TGTGCCAGCAGTCTGTCAGGAGCAGTTAACTACGAGCAGTACTTC.

The chain has TRBV10-3 and TRBJ1-5; the match to TRBD1 covers 8 bases. This CDR3 is built from 15 residues. Germline V gene data show CDR1 as ENHRY and CDR2 as SYGVKD. V was pared by 8 bases and J by 5 bases, with 11 bases of the junction left unmatched. In DNA form, the CDR3 reads TGTGCCATCGGGGACAGGTCTAAATTGGATCAGCCCCAGCATTTT. Translation gives CAIGDRSKLDQPQHF.

A note on this clone: Different DNA sequences within this sample yield the same CDR3. The rearrangement links TRBV28 to TRBJ2-3, with 10 bases fitting TRBD2. Germline V gene data show CDR1 as MDHEN and CDR2 as SYDVKM. After removal of 3 bases from V and 3 bases from J, the junction contained 3 bases not matched to a gene. The CDR3 totals 15 residues. CDR3 sequence: CASSFTSGDTDTQYF. CDR3 bases: TGTGCCAGCAGTTTCACTAGCGGGGATACAGATACGCAGTATTTT.

The V gene is TRBV29-1, the J gene TRBJ2-7, with 7 bases identical to TRBD1. The V segment lost 2 bases and the J segment 3 bases; nucleotides outside the gene matches: 7. The CDR3 runs to 14 residues. Looked up from germline, CDR1 is SQVTM and CDR2 is ANQGSEA. The CDR3 spells CSVESDRDLYEQYF. The CDR3 DNA reads as TGCAGCGTTGAATCTGACAGGGACCTCTACGAGCAGTACTTC.

This rearrangement joins TRBV7-2 to TRBJ1-5, with a possible D match to TRBD1 (6 bases). Germline V lookup: CDR1 SGHTA, CDR2 FQGNSA. The CDR3 extends over 18 amino acids. The V end lost 5 bases, the J end lost 3 bases, and 23 bases lay between the germline ends. The CDR3 is CASSIWTVDGGANQPQHF. The CDR3 coding sequence is TGTGCCAGCAGCATCTGGACAGTCGACGGTGGGGCCAATCAGCCCCAGCATTTT.

The rearrangement joins TRBV7-2 to TRBJ2-5, with a possible D match to TRBD2 (5 bases). Germline V gene data show CDR1 as SGHTA and CDR2 as FQGNSA. Trimming shortened V by 2 bases and J by 0 bases, and 13 bases separated the two germline ends. CDR3 length: 16 residues. This chain's CDR3 is CASSLFSPADQETQYF. Written as DNA, the CDR3 is TGTGCCAGCAGCTTATTTTCCCCAGCGGACCAAGAGACCCAGTACTTC. The full variable domain, in which reference TRBV7-2 and TRBJ2-5 provide the parts outside the CDR3, is GAGVSQSPSNKVTEKGKDVELRCDPISGHTALYWYRQSLGQGLEFLIYFQGNSAPDKSGLPSDRFSAERTGGSVSTLTIQRTQQEDSAVYLCASSLFSPADQETQYFGPGTRLLVL.

This chain uses TRBV9 with TRBJ2-7; D not resolved. CDR1 and CDR2 (germline): SGDLS, YYNGEE. The CDR3 covers 11 residues. V was clipped by 4 bases and J by 6 bases, with 8 bases between them. The CDR3 DNA reads TGTGCCAGCAGCTCGGACGGCGAGCAGTACTTC. As protein: CASSSDGEQYF.

CDR3 in DNA: TGTGCCAGCCAAGGGGTTGTGGCTTTCTTT. Protein product: CASQGVVAFF. The chain recombines TRBV2 with TRBJ1-1, with D possibly being TRBD1 (5 bases). V was clipped by 8 bases and J by 11 bases, with 12 bases between them. Per germline, CDR1 SNHLY and CDR2 FYNNEI. The CDR3 runs 10 residues.

This chain uses TRBV4-1 with TRBJ2-3, with 13 bases aligning to TRBD2. The V gene's germline CDR1 is MGHRA and CDR2 YSYEKL. With 6 bases clipped from V and 0 bases from J, the junction kept 9 bases outside the gene matches. CDR3 length equals 18 residues. The CDR3 spells CASSHGLAGVVSTDTQYF. The CDR3 nucleotides read TGCGCCAGCAGTCATGGACTAGCGGGAGTGGTGAGCACAGATACGCAGTATTTT.

The chain has TRBV4-3 and TRBJ2-7, with 10 bases fitting TRBD2. The CDR3 is 16 residues long. V was clipped by 4 bases and J by 3 bases; unmatched bases: 9. Germline-derived CDR1 and CDR2 are LGHNA and YSLEER. The chain's CDR3 is CASSPSASGSRYEQYF. CDR3 sequence (DNA): TGCGCCAGCAGCCCCTCAGCTAGCGGGAGTCGCTACGAGCAGTACTTC.

V usage is TRBV27 and J usage is TRBJ2-1, with no clear D. Germline-derived CDR1 and CDR2 are MNHEY and SMNVEV (reference sequence). V shed 6 bases and J shed 8 bases, with 11 bases lying between them. The length of the CDR3 is 12 residues. Here the CDR3 reads CASRRSVDEQFF. In DNA, the CDR3 is TGTGCCAGCAGGAGGAGTGTGGATGAGCAGTTCTTC.

The chain uses TRBV5-1 and TRBJ1-2; TRBD1 is a possible D gene (6 bases). The CDR3 loop spans 13 amino acids. Germline CDR1 is SGHRS and CDR2 is YFSETQ. Trimming removed 2 bases at V and 8 bases at J, with 13 bases between. Here the CDR3 reads CASSLTGTRGYTF. Written as DNA, the CDR3 is TGCGCCAGCAGCTTAACAGGGACGCGGGGCTACACCTTC.

The V call is TRBV7-2, the J call TRBJ2-7; 8 bases agree with TRBD2. The CDR3 length is 15 residues. CDR1 is SGHTA, CDR2 FQGNSA, per germline. Trimming removed 4 bases from V and 4 bases from J; junction bases left unmatched: 9. The CDR3 is CASSSTSGPVYEQYF. CDR3 nucleotide sequence: TGTGCCAGCAGCTCAACTAGCGGACCGGTTTACGAGCAGTACTTC.

The chain uses TRBV5-1 and TRBJ2-2; weak D call: TRBD2 (5 bases). The CDR3 extends over 14 amino acids. The germline CDR1 and CDR2 sequences are SGHRS and YFSETQ. With 0 bases removed from V and 7 bases from J, the gap between germline ends came to 10 bases. The CDR3 region has the DNA TGCGCCAGCAGCTTGGTGGGAGTCGGCGGGGAGCTGTTTTTT. This gives the protein CASSLVGVGGELFF.

This clone occurred once. This chain uses TRBV2 with TRBJ1-5, with 7 positions matching TRBD1. Germline CDR1 SNHLY, CDR2 FYNNEI. The junction had 7 bases not matched to a gene; V was cut back by 1 base and J by 4 bases. The CDR3 has 16 amino acids. The DNA for the CDR3 is TGTGCCAGCAGTGAAGGAAGGGGGCAGACAAATCAGCCCCAGCATTTT. Protein sequence: CASSEGRGQTNQPQHF.

This chain joins TRBV5-8 and TRBJ2-7; tentatively, D is TRBD1 (6 bases). Between the trimmed V and J ends, which lost 2 bases and 2 bases, there was a span of 8 bases. The CDR3 runs 13 residues. Germline-derived CDR1 and CDR2 are SGHTS and YDEGEE. For the CDR3, the DNA is TGTGCCAGCAGCTTCGGGACAACCTACGAGCAGTACTTC. It encodes CASSFGTTYEQYF.

J is TRBJ2-3 and V is TRBV5-1; either TRBD1 or TRBD2 may supply D (5 bases each). V lost 4 bases and J lost 6, with 15 bases in between. The CDR3 sequence is 14 residues long. Germline V gene data show CDR1 as SGHRS and CDR2 as YFSETQ. Here the CDR3 reads CASSPRGPVDTQYF. CDR3 DNA sequence: TGCGCCAGCAGCCCCCGGGGCCCTGTGGATACGCAGTATTTT.

This chain links TRBV28 with TRBJ1-2; a possible D gene is TRBD1 (6 bases). Trimming cost V 5 bases and J 8 bases, with 18 bases left between them. Per the germline V gene, CDR1 is MDHEN and CDR2 is SYDVKM. The CDR3 contains 14 residues. The CDR3 here is CASSQQAPGDGYTF. In nucleotides, the CDR3 is TGTGCCAGCAGTCAACAGGCTCCAGGGGACGGCTACACCTTC.